This record looks at one TCR beta chain sequence and its context. The junction and the germline gene differ at one end; a read error may be behind it. The data were taken from a study of beta chain features in type 1 diabetes. The germline CDR1 and CDR2 sequences are MNHEY and SMNVEV (reference sequence). This CDR3 contains 15 residues. As every portion of the isolated RNA was reverse transcribed, the sequencing read expressed TCRB transcripts. The repertoire was sequenced with immunoSEQ multiplex PCR; TCRdb's copy has only in-frame clones and lacks some. The sample lists approximately 380,000 clones, roughly 15% occurring once.

The rearrangement links TRBV27 to TRBJ1-5, with a possible D match to TRBD1 (5 bases). The receptor comes from a woman aged 18-29 years in good health. Sequenced input: naive CD4+ T cells from blood. The CDR3 DNA reads TGTGCCAGCAGTTTATCAGGGGCGAGAAATCAACCCCAGCATTTT. Encoded protein: CASSLSGARNQPQHF.